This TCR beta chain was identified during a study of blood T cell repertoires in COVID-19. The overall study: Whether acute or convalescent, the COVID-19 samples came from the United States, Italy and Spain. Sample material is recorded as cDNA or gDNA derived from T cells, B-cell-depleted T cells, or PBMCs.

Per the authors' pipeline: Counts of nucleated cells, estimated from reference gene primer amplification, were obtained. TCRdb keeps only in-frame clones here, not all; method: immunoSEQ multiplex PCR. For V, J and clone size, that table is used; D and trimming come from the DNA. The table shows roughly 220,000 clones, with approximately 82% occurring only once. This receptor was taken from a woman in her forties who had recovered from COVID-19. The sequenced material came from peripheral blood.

CDR3 DNA: TGTGCCAGCAGTCAGAGCGAAGTTTACAATGAGCAGTTCTTC. This codes for CASSQSEVYNEQFF. This rearrangement joins TRBV2 to TRBJ2-1; D ambiguous. Per the germline V gene, CDR1 is SNHLY and CDR2 is FYNNEI. Trimming left V 5 bases short and J 4 bases short, with 12 bases between. This CDR3 spans 14 amino acids. Drawing the rest from reference TRBV2 and TRBJ2-1, the complete variable domain is EPEVTQTPSHQVTQMGQEVILRCVPISNHLYFYWYRQILGQKVEFLVSFYNNEISEKSEIFDDQFSVERPDGSNFTLKIRSTKLEDSAMYFCASSQSEVYNEQFFGPGTRLTVL.